This TCR beta chain was documented in a study of shared clonotypes between healthy human individuals. Broader study findings: In a handful of donors, about 5% of naive CD4 clonotypes appeared in common. Researchers sampled blood only, noting tissue repertoires likely differ.

Terminally differentiated effector memory CD45RA+ cells were left out of the naive CD8 fraction, which was CD45RO-negative and positively selected for CCR7. Germline CDR1 reads SNHLY; CDR2 reads FYNNEI. This CDR3 has 13 residues. V shed 9 bases, J shed 7 bases, and the junction held 5 bases outside the gene matches. Some 30,000 T cell genomes, or 200 to 250 ng DNA, went into the sorted-subset replicate PCRs. How the authors handled the data: ImmunoSEQ output held junction-only sequences without quality scores, so filtering differed. The repertoire was sequenced with immunoSEQ multiplex PCR; TCRdb's copy has only in-frame clones and lacks some. The V and J calls and the clone size are those of that table, but D and trimming were determined from the DNA. The sample has 1.5 million to 2.5 million clones; about 95% are singletons. Worth noting for this clone: What it binds is unknown.

The V gene is TRBV2, the J gene TRBJ2-7, with 14 bases identical to TRBD2. The clonotype comes from a young man in good health. Sequenced sample: naive CD8+ T cells sorted from blood. CDR3 bases: TGTGCCAGTGGGGGACTAGCGGGAGATGAGCAGTACTTC. Its translation: CASGGLAGDEQYF.